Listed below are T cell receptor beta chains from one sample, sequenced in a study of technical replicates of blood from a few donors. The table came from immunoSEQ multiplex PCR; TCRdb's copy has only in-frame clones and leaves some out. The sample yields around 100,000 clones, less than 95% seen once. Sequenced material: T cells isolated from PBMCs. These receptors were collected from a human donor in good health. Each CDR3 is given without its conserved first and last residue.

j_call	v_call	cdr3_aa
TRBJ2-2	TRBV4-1	ASSQPGVGELF
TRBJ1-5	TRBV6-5	ASSTSTGTQPQH
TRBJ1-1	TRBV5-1	ASSLALSLGNTEAF
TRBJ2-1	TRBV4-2	ASSTLRGGFNEQF
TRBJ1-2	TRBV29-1	SVDSRVHGYT
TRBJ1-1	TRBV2	ASSEGRENTEAF
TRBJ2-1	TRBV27	ASSYPDRVQF
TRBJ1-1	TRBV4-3	ASSRSFGTENTEAF
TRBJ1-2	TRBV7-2	ASTLSRQANLFYGYT
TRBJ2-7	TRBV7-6	ASSLAQGYEQY
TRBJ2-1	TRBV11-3	ASNSQPQGFYNEQF
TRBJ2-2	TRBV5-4	ASSFRGGVAGELF
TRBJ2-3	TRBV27	ASSLAVRGTDTQY
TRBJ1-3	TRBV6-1	ASRGAGQAIY
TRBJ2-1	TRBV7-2	ASSLAPWQYNEQF
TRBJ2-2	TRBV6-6	ASSYSTSGVTGELF
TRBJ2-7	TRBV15	ATSREGGKGYEQY
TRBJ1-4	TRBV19	ASSFRGEYNEKLF
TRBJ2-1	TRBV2	ASSVDSGRVEQF
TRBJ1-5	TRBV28	ASSWTGVSNQPQH
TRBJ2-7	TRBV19	ASSGNTAYEQY
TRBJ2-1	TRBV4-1	ASSQVLAGGLPYNEQF
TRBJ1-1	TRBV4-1	ASSPSWKDSEAF
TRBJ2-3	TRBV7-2	ASSYLAGVPDTQY
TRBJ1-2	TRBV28	ATTGGNYGYT
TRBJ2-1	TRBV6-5	ATITGGTNEQF
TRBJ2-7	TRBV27	ASSLAGGLGYEQY
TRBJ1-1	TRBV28	ASPLRDQKVTEAF
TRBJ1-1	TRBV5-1	ASSLGYNTEAF
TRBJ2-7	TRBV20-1	SARFTNEQY
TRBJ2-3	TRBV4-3	ASSQDQLLTWDTQY